The next 13 T cell receptor beta chains were all read from a single sample in a study of response to subunit inactivated influenza vaccine. TCRdb called the RT-PCR reads again in MiXCR, with one record for every CDR3 protein. The table lists under 800,000 distinct CDR3 sequences, around 13% of them singletons. Sequenced here: PBMCs from blood, sampled roughly 2 weeks before vaccination. These receptors came from a man in his fifties who received an inactivated influenza vaccine.

The chain recombines TRBV15 with TRBJ2-5; D is unresolved. With 10 bases removed from V and 0 bases from J, the gap between germline ends came to 12 bases. The CDR3 runs 13 residues. Germline V gives CDR1 LNHNV, CDR2 YYDKDF (reference sequence). The CDR3 region has the DNA TGTGCCATATCCCAGCAGTACCAAGAGACCCAGTACTTC. Its translation: CAISQQYQETQYF.

This clonotype was counted at least ten times. The rearrangement joins TRBV18 to TRBJ2-3; no definite D call. CDR3 size: 17 residues. Germline assignment: CDR1 KGHSH and CDR2 LQKENI. Trimming stripped 2 bases from V and 2 bases from J, with 17 bases between. CDR3 coding DNA: TGTGCCAGCTCACCAGGATTCAGACCCATCAACACAGATACGCAGTATTTT. It specifies CASSPGFRPINTDTQYF.

This clonotype was seen many times. The chain couples TRBV4-3 to TRBJ1-3, with D possibly matching TRBD1 (5 bases). The germline CDR1 and CDR2 sequences are LGHNA and YSLEER. The CDR3 runs 16 residues. Trimming took off 0 bases at V and 1 base at J, with 10 bases between the two ends. The CDR3 sequence: CASSQEGVGSGNTIYF. The CDR3 DNA reads TGCGCCAGCAGCCAAGAGGGGGTAGGGTCTGGAAACACCATATATTTT.

V is TRBV28 and J is TRBJ2-1; no clear D gene. Between the trimmed V and J ends, which lost 3 bases and 3 bases, there was a span of 15 bases. The CDR3 extends over 16 amino acids. Per the germline V gene, CDR1 is MDHEN and CDR2 is SYDVKM. This chain's CDR3 is CASSFGLAEFYNEQFF. In nucleotides, the CDR3 is TGTGCCAGCAGTTTTGGGTTGGCGGAATTCTACAATGAGCAGTTCTTC.

The chain links TRBV12-3 or TRBV12-4 to TRBJ1-3; D gene ambiguous. This CDR3 region has 14 residues. V lost 4 bases, J lost 2 bases, and 9 bases lay in between. Here the CDR3 DNA reads TGTGCCAGCAGTTCCCTGGCCCCTGGAAACACCATATATTTT. Protein product: CASSSLAPGNTIYF.

The genes are TRBV28 and TRBJ1-2; D not certain. Trimming took off 7 bases at V and 4 bases at J, with 7 bases between the two ends. This CDR3 is built from 11 residues. The germline V gene encodes CDR1 MDHEN and CDR2 SYDVKM. The CDR3 is CASMRSYGYTF. For the CDR3, the DNA is TGTGCCAGCATGCGTTCCTATGGCTACACCTTC.

This clonotype was observed many times. The chain uses TRBV3-1 and TRBJ2-7; D is unclear. The CDR3 totals 15 residues. Trimming cost V 5 bases and J 2 bases, with 16 bases left between them. Germline-derived CDR1 and CDR2 are LGHDT and YNNKEL (reference sequence). The chain's CDR3 is CASSASGFSTYEQYF. CDR3 nucleotide sequence: TGTGCCAGCAGCGCATCGGGCTTCTCAACCTACGAGCAGTACTTC.

The rearrangement uses TRBV4-1 and TRBJ1-5; D might be TRBD1 (5 bases). V was shortened by 3 bases and J by 2 bases, with 20 bases between the two germline ends. The CDR3 contains 18 residues. Germline loops: CDR1 MGHRA, CDR2 YSYEKL. CDR3 in DNA: TGCGCCAGCAGCCACACGGGACGCGAAGGGCAGGGCAATCAGCCCCAGCATTTT. This codes for CASSHTGREGQGNQPQHF.

In its sample, this clonotype was seen many times. The genes are TRBV5-1 and TRBJ2-1; maybe TRBD2 (6 bases). Between the trimmed V and J ends, which lost 4 bases and 2 bases, there was a span of 13 bases. Germline V gene lookup returns CDR1 SGHRS and CDR2 YFSETQ. This CDR3 has 15 amino acids. The CDR3 DNA is TGCGCCAGCAGCGTAAGCGGGCTTACCTACAATGAGCAGTTCTTC. It codes for CASSVSGLTYNEQFF.

CDR3 protein: CASSLRSGGELDTQYF. CDR3 DNA: TGTGCCAGCAGCCTTCGTAGCGGGGGGGAACTCGATACGCAGTATTTT. This chain joins TRBV3-1 and TRBJ2-3; 11 bases are shared with TRBD2. The V gene's germline CDR1 is LGHDT and CDR2 YNNKEL (reference sequence). This CDR3 has 16 residues. V lost 4 bases to trimming and J lost 6 bases; unmatched junction nucleotides: 9.

The CDR3 DNA reads as TGTGCCAGCAGTGAGCATGCCCAAGAGACCCAGTACTTC. This sequence encodes CASSEHAQETQYF. J is TRBJ2-5 and V is TRBV2; D call uncertain. Trimming took off 3 bases at V and 1 base at J, with 6 bases between the two ends. Germline assignment: CDR1 SNHLY and CDR2 FYNNEI. The CDR3 is 13 amino acids. The full variable domain, completed using reference TRBV2 and TRBJ2-5, is EPEVTQTPSHQVTQMGQEVILRCVPISNHLYFYWYRQILGQKVEFLVSFYNNEISEKSEIFDDQFSVERPDGSNFTLKIRSTKLEDSAMYFCASSEHAQETQYFGPGTRLLVL.

The chain couples TRBV7-2 to TRBJ1-1; D is unresolved. In germline, CDR1 is SGHTA, CDR2 FQGNSA. Trimming removed 1 base at V and 10 bases at J, with 13 bases between. The CDR3 has 13 residues. This chain's CDR3 is CASSLGSRPGAFF. The CDR3 nucleotides are TGTGCCAGCAGCTTAGGGTCCCGCCCCGGAGCTTTCTTT.

The chain employs TRBV5-1 and TRBJ2-1, with 8 nucleotides matching TRBD2. With V trimmed by 1 base and J by 7 bases, 22 bases remained unmatched. Germline CDR1 is SGHRS and CDR2 is YFSETQ. The CDR3 runs to 20 residues. CDR3 amino acids: CASSLPRGAKASNLKNEQFF. The DNA of the CDR3 is TGCGCCAGCAGCTTGCCGCGGGGGGCTAAGGCTAGTAATCTCAAGAATGAGCAGTTCTTC.